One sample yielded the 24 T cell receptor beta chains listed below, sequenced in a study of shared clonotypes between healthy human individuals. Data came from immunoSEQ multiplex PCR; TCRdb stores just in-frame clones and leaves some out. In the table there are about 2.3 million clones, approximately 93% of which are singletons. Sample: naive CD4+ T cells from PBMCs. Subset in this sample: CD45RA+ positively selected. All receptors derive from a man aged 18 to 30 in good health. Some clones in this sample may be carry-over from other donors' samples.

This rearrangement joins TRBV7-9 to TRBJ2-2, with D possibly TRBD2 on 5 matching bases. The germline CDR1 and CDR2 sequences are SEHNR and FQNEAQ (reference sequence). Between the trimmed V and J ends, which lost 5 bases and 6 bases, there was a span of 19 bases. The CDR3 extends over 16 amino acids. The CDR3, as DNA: TGTGCCAGCAGCCGAGGGCGGAGGCATCAGGCCGGGGAGCTGTTTTTT. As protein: CASSRGRRHQAGELFF.

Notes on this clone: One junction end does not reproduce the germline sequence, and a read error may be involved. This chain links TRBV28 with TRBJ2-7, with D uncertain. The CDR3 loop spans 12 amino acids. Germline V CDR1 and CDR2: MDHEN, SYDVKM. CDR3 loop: CASSPELYQQYF. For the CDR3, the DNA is TGTGCCAGCAGTCCAGAGCTCTACCAGCAGTACTTC.

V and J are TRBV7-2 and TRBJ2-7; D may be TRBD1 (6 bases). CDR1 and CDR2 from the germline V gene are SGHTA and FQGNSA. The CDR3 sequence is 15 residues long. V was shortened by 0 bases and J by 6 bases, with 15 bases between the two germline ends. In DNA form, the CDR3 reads TGTGCCAGCAGCTTAGCGTCAGGCAGGGGCGGCGAGCAGTACTTC. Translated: CASSLASGRGGEQYF.

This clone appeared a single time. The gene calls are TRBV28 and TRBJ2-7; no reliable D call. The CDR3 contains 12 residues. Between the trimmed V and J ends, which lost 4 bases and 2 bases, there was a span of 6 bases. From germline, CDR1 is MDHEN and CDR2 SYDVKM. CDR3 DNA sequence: TGTGCCAGCAGTTATATCCCCTACGAGCAGTACTTC. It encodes CASSYIPYEQYF. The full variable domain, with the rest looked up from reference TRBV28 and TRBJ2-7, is DVKVTQSSRYLVKRTGEKVFLECVQDMDHENMFWYRQDPGLGLRLIYFSYDVKMKEKGDIPEGYSVSREKKERFSLILESASTNQTSMYLCASSYIPYEQYFGPGTRLTVT.

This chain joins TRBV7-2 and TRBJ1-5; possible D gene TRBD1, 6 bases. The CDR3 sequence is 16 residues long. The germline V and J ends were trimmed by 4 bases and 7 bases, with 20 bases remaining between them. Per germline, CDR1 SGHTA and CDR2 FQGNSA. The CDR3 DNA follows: TGTGCCAGCAGCTCCCAGGCGGGGGCGTTAAGACAGCCCCAGCATTTT. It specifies CASSSQAGALRQPQHF. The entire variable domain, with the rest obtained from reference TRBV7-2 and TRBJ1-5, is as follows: GAGVSQSPSNKVTEKGKDVELRCDPISGHTALYWYRQSLGQGLEFLIYFQGNSAPDKSGLPSDRFSAERTGGSVSTLTIQRTQQEDSAVYLCASSSQAGALRQPQHFGDGTRLSIL.

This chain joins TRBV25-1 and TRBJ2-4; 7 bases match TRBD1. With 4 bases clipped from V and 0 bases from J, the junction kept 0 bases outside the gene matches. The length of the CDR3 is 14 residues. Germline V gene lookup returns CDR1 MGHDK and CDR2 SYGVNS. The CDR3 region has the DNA TGTGCCAGCAGTGGACAGGGAGCCAAAAACATTCAGTACTTC. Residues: CASSGQGAKNIQYF. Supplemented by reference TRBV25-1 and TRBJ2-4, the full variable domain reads EADIYQTPRYLVIGTGKKITLECSQTMGHDKMYWYQQDPGMELHLIHYSYGVNSTEKGDLSSESTVSRIRTEHFPLTLESARPSHTSQYLCASSGQGAKNIQYFGAGTRLSVL.

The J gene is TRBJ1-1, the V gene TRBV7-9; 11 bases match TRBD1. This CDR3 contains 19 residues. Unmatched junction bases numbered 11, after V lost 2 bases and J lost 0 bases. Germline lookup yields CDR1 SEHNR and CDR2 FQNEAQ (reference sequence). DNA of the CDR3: TGTGCCAGCAGCTTACTCGGGTGGGGGACAGGGGGAATGAACACTGAAGCTTTCTTT. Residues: CASSLLGWGTGGMNTEAFF. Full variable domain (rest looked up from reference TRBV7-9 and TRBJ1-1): DTGVSQNPRHKITKRGQNVTFRCDPISEHNRLYWYRQTLGQGPEFLTYFQNEAQLEKSRLLSDRFSAERPKGSFSTLEIQRTEQGDSAMYLCASSLLGWGTGGMNTEAFFGQGTRLTVV.

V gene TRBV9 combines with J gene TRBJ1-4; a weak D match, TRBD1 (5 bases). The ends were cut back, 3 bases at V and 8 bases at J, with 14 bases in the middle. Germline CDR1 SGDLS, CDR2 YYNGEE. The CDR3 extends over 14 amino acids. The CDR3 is CASSGGQGGEKLFF. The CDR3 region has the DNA TGTGCCAGCAGCGGAGGTCAGGGTGGGGAAAAACTGTTTTTT.

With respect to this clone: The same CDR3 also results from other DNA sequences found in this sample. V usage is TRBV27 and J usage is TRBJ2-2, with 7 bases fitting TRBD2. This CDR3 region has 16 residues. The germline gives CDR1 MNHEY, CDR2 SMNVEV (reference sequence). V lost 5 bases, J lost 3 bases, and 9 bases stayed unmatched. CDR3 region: CASSPRGRGDTGELFF. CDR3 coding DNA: TGTGCCAGCAGTCCCCGCGGTCGGGGGGACACCGGGGAGCTGTTTTTT.

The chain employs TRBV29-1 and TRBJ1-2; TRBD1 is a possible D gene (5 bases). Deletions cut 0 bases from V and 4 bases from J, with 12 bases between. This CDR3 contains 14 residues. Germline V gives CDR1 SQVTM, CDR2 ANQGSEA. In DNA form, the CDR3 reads TGCAGCGTTGAAGATCGGGGGGTAGGCTATGGCTACACCTTC. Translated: CSVEDRGVGYGYTF.

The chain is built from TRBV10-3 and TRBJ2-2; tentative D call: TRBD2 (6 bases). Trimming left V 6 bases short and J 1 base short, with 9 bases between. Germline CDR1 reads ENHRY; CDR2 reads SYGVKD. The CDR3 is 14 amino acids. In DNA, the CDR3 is TGTGCCATCAGCTCTAGCGAGAACACCGGGGAGCTGTTTTTT. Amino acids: CAISSSENTGELFF.

The CDR3 nucleotides are TGTGCCAGTAGTCCCCGGACAGGGGGCTATGGCTACACCTTC. It specifies CASSPRTGGYGYTF. V usage is TRBV19 and J usage is TRBJ1-2; 10 bases are shared with TRBD1. J gave up 4 bases and V 5 bases, and 4 bases lay outside the gene matches. The CDR3 has 14 residues. Germline V gene sequence: CDR1 LNHDA, CDR2 SQIVND (reference sequence).

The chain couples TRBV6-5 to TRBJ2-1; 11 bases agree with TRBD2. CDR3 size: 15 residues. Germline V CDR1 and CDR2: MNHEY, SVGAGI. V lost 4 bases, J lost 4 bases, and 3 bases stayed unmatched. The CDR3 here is CASSWGTSGYNEQFF. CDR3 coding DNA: TGTGCCAGCAGTTGGGGGACTAGCGGTTACAATGAGCAGTTCTTC.

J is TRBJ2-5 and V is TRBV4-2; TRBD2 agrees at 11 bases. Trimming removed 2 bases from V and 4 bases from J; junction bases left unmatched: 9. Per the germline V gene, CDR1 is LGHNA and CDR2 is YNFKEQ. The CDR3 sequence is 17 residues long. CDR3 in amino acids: CASSQMETSGRGETQYF. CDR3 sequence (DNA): TGTGCCAGCAGCCAAATGGAAACTAGCGGGAGAGGAGAGACCCAGTACTTC.

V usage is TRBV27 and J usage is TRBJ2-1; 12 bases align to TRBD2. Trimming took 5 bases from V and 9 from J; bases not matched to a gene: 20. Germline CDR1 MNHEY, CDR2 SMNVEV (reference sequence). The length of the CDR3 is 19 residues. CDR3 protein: CASSLRLAGEFSRSPEQFF. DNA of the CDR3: TGTGCCAGCAGTCTTAGACTAGCGGGAGAATTCTCTCGAAGCCCTGAGCAGTTCTTC.

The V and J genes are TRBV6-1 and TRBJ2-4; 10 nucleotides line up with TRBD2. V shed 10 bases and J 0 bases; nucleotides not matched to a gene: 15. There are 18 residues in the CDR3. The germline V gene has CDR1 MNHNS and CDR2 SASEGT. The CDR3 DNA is TGTGCCATCGGCGAAGCGGGAGGGTTATCCCTAGCCAAAAACATTCAGTACTTC. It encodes CAIGEAGGLSLAKNIQYF.

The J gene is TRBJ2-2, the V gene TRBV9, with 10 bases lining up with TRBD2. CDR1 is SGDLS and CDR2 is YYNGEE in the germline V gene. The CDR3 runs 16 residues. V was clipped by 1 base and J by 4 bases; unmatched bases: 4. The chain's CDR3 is CASSVSSGSSTGELFF. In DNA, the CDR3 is TGTGCCAGCAGCGTATCTAGCGGGAGTTCCACCGGGGAGCTGTTTTTT.

In nucleotides, the CDR3 is TGTGCCAGCCGAACAATAGGGGCTGGGGGCAATCAGCCCCAGCATTTT. Encoded protein: CASRTIGAGGNQPQHF. The chain combines TRBV19 with TRBJ1-5, with D perhaps TRBD1 (5 bases). V was clipped by 9 bases and J by 2 bases, with 20 bases between them. The CDR3 runs 16 residues. Germline V gives CDR1 LNHDA, CDR2 SQIVND (reference sequence).

CDR3 sequence reads: CASTWAPGGQPQHF. The CDR3 bases are TGTGCCAGCACCTGGGCCCCGGGGGGTCAGCCCCAGCATTTT. V gene TRBV28 combines with J gene TRBJ1-5; maybe TRBD1 (5 bases). CDR3 size: 14 residues. Per the germline V gene, CDR1 is MDHEN and CDR2 is SYDVKM. Trimming left V 7 bases short and J 6 bases short, with 16 bases between.

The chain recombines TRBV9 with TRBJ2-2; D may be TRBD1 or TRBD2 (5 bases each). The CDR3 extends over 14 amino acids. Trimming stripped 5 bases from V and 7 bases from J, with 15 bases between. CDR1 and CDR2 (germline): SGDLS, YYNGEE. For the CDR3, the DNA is TGTGCCAGCAGGTCGGGGCAAGAGGTCGGGGAGCTGTTTTTT. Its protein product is CASRSGQEVGELFF.

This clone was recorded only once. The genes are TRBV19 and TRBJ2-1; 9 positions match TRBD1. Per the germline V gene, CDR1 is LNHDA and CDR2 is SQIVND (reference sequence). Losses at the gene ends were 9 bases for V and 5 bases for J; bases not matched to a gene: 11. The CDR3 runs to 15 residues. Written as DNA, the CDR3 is TGTGCCAGCAAAAATCAGAGGACAGGGGACAATGAGCAGTTCTTC. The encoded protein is CASKNQRTGDNEQFF.

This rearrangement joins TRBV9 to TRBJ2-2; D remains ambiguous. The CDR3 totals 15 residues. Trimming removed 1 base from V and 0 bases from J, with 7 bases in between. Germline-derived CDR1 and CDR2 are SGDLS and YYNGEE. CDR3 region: CASSVTHSNTGELFF. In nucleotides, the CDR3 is TGTGCCAGCAGCGTAACCCACTCGAACACCGGGGAGCTGTTTTTT.

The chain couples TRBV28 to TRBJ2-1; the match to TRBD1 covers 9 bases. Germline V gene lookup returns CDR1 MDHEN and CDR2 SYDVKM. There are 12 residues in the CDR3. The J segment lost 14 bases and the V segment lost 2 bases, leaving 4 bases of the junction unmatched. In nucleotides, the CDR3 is TGTGCCAGCAGTTTAAACAGGGACAGGGAGTTCTTC. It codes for CASSLNRDREFF. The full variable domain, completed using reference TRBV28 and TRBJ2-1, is DVKVTQSSRYLVKRTGEKVFLECVQDMDHENMFWYRQDPGLGLRLIYFSYDVKMKEKGDIPEGYSVSREKKERFSLILESASTNQTSMYLCASSLNRDREFFGPGTRLTVL.

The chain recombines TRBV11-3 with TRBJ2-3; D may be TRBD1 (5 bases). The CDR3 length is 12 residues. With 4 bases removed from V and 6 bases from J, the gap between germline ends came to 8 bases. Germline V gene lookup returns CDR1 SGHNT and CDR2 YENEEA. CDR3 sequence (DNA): TGTGCCAGCAGCTCCTCAGGGGATACGCAGTATTTT. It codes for CASSSSGDTQYF.